The 23 T cell receptor beta chains presented below share a single source sample, sequenced in a study of blood T cell repertoires in COVID-19. Generated by immunoSEQ multiplex PCR, the TCRdb table keeps only in-frame clones and is missing some. The sample lists about 190,000 clones, around nine tenths occurring once. Sequenced input: peripheral blood. Receptor source: a man in his forties or fifties with acute or convalescent COVID-19.

The chain links TRBV27 to TRBJ2-5; tentatively, D is TRBD1 (6 bases). The CDR3 contains 16 residues. Germline CDR1 is MNHEY and CDR2 is SMNVEV (reference sequence). The V gene lost 6 bases and the J gene lost 4 bases, with 21 bases spanning the gap. CDR3 in amino acids: CASSRIQGLIPETQYF. The CDR3 bases are TGTGCCAGCAGCCGCATACAGGGTTTAATTCCAGAGACCCAGTACTTC.

The chain uses TRBV21-1 and TRBJ2-1; TRBD2 is the table's D call and was not checked against the DNA. TRBV21-1 is marked as a pseudogene. The CDR3 loop spans 14 amino acids. The CDR3 DNA follows: TGTGCCAGCAGCGTACTAGCGGGAAACAATGAGCAGTTCTTC. It is translated as CASSVLAGNNEQFF.

The chain joins TRBV7-8 to TRBJ2-5; D uncertain. V was trimmed by 7 bases and J by 4 bases, leaving 16 bases between them. The CDR3 is 14 amino acids. CDR1 SGHVS and CDR2 FQNEAQ come from the germline V gene. The CDR3 DNA reads as TGTGCCAGCACCCCGAACGGGTTCGTAGAGACCCAGTACTTC. Translated: CASTPNGFVETQYF.

This clone has just one count. The chain joins TRBV6-5 to TRBJ1-2, with D perhaps matching TRBD1 (6 bases). V was shortened by 3 bases and J by 4 bases, with 15 bases between the two germline ends. Germline CDR1 reads MNHEY; CDR2 reads SVGAGI. The CDR3 sequence is 15 residues long. The CDR3 loop reads CASSYQVSGAYGYTF. Here the CDR3 DNA reads TGTGCCAGCAGTTATCAGGTTTCAGGGGCCTATGGCTACACCTTC.

The chain employs TRBV6-2 or TRBV6-3 and TRBJ2-7; 7 nucleotides agree with TRBD1. Germline V gene data show CDR1 as MNHEY and CDR2 as SVGEGT. The CDR3 length is 16 residues. V lost 2 bases, J lost 0 bases, and 7 bases stayed unmatched. The DNA for the CDR3 is TGTGCCAGCAGTTACGGGATCGGGACAGCCTCCTACGAGCAGTACTTC. It codes for CASSYGIGTASYEQYF.

Turning to this clone: An end of the junction does not agree with germline; a read error may underlie this. This chain links TRBV11-2 with TRBJ2-1; 8 bases line up with TRBD2. The CDR3 is 16 residues long. Germline CDR1 reads SGHAT; CDR2 reads FQNNGV. The CDR3 reads CASRLGGAGANNEQFF. CDR3 sequence (DNA): TGTGCCAGCAGGTTAGGGGGAGCGGGGGCGAACAATGAGCAGTTCTTC.

The chain employs TRBV28 and TRBJ1-2, with 7 nucleotides matching TRBD1. From germline, CDR1 is MDHEN and CDR2 SYDVKM. V gave up 1 base and J gave up 5 bases; unmatched junction bases: 7. The CDR3 loop spans 15 amino acids. The CDR3 DNA follows: TGTGCCAGCAGTTTATCCCGGGACAGATATTATGGCTACACCTTC. Translated, it gives CASSLSRDRYYGYTF.

The chain couples TRBV6-5 to TRBJ1-2; D might be TRBD1 (5 bases). Between the trimmed V and J ends, which lost 6 bases and 2 bases, there was a span of 7 bases. From germline, CDR1 is MNHEY and CDR2 SVGAGI. The CDR3 is 12 amino acids. The CDR3, as DNA: TGTGCCAGCAGGACAGAGAACTATGGCTACACCTTC. Its protein product is CASRTENYGYTF.

The genes are TRBV28 and TRBJ2-2, with D perhaps TRBD2 (6 bases). The ends were cut back, 7 bases at V and 0 bases at J, with 12 bases in the middle. This CDR3 comprises 15 residues. CDR1 and CDR2 (germline): MDHEN, SYDVKM. CDR3 in amino acids: CASTRRAPNTGELFF. In nucleotides, the CDR3 is TGTGCCAGCACCCGGAGGGCTCCGAACACCGGGGAGCTGTTTTTT.

The CDR3 DNA reads as TGTGCCTGGAGTGTATGGGGCCCCTCCACTGAAGCTTTCTTT. Translating gives CAWSVWGPSTEAFF. This chain connects TRBV30 to TRBJ1-1, with D perhaps TRBD1 (5 bases). In germline, CDR1 is GTSNPN, CDR2 SVGIG (reference sequence). The CDR3 runs 14 residues. V gave up 0 bases and J gave up 4 bases, with 12 bases separating them.

The CDR3 sequence: CAWSVAGTGGMGTEAFF. The DNA for the CDR3 is TGTGCCTGGAGTGTAGCGGGGACAGGCGGAATGGGCACTGAAGCTTTCTTT. This chain uses TRBV30 with TRBJ1-1, with 8 nucleotides matching TRBD1. This CDR3 region has 17 residues. CDR1 is GTSNPN, CDR2 SVGIG, per germline (reference sequence). Trimming at V came to 0 bases and at J to 4 bases, leaving 13 bases not matched to a gene.

The genes are TRBV27 and TRBJ2-2; a weak D match, TRBD2 (7 bases). Germline CDR1 and CDR2: MNHEY and SMNVEV (reference sequence). V shed 5 bases and J shed 4 bases, with 17 bases lying between them. The CDR3 totals 16 residues. The CDR3 coding sequence is TGTGCCAGCAGTCCGAACGGGGGAGGGGGCACCGGGGAGCTGTTTTTT. It encodes CASSPNGGGGTGELFF.

The genes are TRBV7-9 and TRBJ2-1, with a weak D call TRBD1 (6 bases). Germline V gene sequence: CDR1 SEHNR, CDR2 FQNEAQ (reference sequence). The germline V and J ends were trimmed by 5 bases and 8 bases, with 22 bases remaining between them. The CDR3 is 16 residues long. The CDR3 bases are TGTGCCAGCAGCCGACGGACAGCCCCAAGGGGCGATGAGCAGTTCTTC. It is translated as CASSRRTAPRGDEQFF.

V and J are TRBV27 and TRBJ2-3, with 10 nucleotides matching TRBD1. The CDR3 runs to 14 residues. The germline CDR1 and CDR2 sequences are MNHEY and SMNVEV (reference sequence). V gave up 5 bases and J gave up 4 bases; unmatched junction bases: 3. The DNA for the CDR3 is TGTGCCAGCAGTCTAGGACAGGGGGCAGATACGCAGTATTTT. Protein sequence: CASSLGQGADTQYF.

The rearrangement links TRBV6-6 to TRBJ2-7; maybe TRBD2 (5 bases). Germline CDR1 MNHNY, CDR2 SVGAGI (reference sequence). Trimming took 6 bases from V and 1 from J, leaving 10 bases between them. The CDR3 has 13 residues. CDR3 DNA sequence: TGTGCCAGCAGGGACGCGGGTTCCTACGAGCAGTACTTC. Its protein is CASRDAGSYEQYF.

With respect to this clone: Other nucleotide sequences in the sample specify the same CDR3. The rearrangement joins TRBV18 to TRBJ2-7, with D perhaps TRBD1 (6 bases). Germline CDR1 KGHSH, CDR2 LQKENI. Trimming left V 5 bases short and J 6 bases short, with 11 bases between. This CDR3 has 12 amino acids. The CDR3, as DNA: TGTGCCAGCTCATTGGACAGAGGCGAGCAGTACTTC. Translation: CASSLDRGEQYF.

On this clone: The sample contains more than one DNA sequence encoding this CDR3. The CDR3 DNA sequence: TGTGCCAGCAGCTTAGGGACAGAGCAGTTCTTC. Its protein is CASSLGTEQFF. The gene calls are TRBV11-2 and TRBJ2-1; a weak D match, TRBD1 (5 bases). CDR3 length: 11 amino acids. Germline-derived CDR1 and CDR2 are SGHAT and FQNNGV. Trimming shortened V by 1 base and J by 10 bases, and 5 bases separated the two germline ends.

The V call is TRBV2, the J call TRBJ2-5; D is ambiguous. The CDR3 has 13 amino acids. Trimming removed 5 bases from V and 1 base from J, with 8 bases in between. In germline, CDR1 is SNHLY, CDR2 FYNNEI. In nucleotides, the CDR3 is TGTGCCAGCAGTCTACGCTCCCAAGAGACCCAGTACTTC. Its translation is CASSLRSQETQYF.

The V call is TRBV7-2, the J call TRBJ2-7; 12 bases align to TRBD2. V lost 1 base to trimming and J lost 2 bases; unmatched junction nucleotides: 3. The CDR3 extends over 16 amino acids. CDR1 and CDR2 (germline): SGHTA, FQGNSA. The CDR3 DNA reads TGTGCCAGCAGCTTAGGGTCTAGCGGGGGGGCCTACGAGCAGTACTTC. Protein: CASSLGSSGGAYEQYF.

This clone was seen once. The chain carries TRBV7-2 and TRBJ1-4, with 8 positions matching TRBD1. Germline V CDR1 and CDR2: SGHTA, FQGNSA. V was clipped by 6 bases and J by 11 bases; unmatched bases: 11. CDR3 length: 14 amino acids. For the CDR3, the DNA is TGTGCCAGCAGGAGGGACAGGACAGAATCTAAACTGTTTTTT. Protein sequence: CASRRDRTESKLFF.

The chain carries TRBV4-2 and TRBJ1-2, with 7 positions matching TRBD1. The CDR3 has 12 residues. CDR1 LGHNA and CDR2 YNFKEQ come from the germline V gene. V trimming: 2 bases; J trimming: 8 bases; junction bases outside the gene matches: 2. For the CDR3, the DNA is TGTGCCAGCAGCCAATCAGGGGGAGGCTACACCTTC. Its translation is CASSQSGGGYTF.

V gene TRBV6-4 combines with J gene TRBJ2-7; 7 bases align to TRBD1. J was trimmed by 6 bases and V by 3 bases; bases with no gene match: 14. The CDR3 loop spans 16 amino acids. Germline V gives CDR1 MRHNA, CDR2 SNTAGT. This chain's CDR3 is CASSENFGQGVCEQYF. DNA of the CDR3: TGTGCCAGCAGTGAGAATTTCGGGCAGGGGGTGTGCGAGCAGTACTTC.

The chain is built from TRBV4-2 and TRBJ1-2, with TRBD1 matching over 9 bases. Germline assignment: CDR1 LGHNA and CDR2 YNFKEQ. J gave up 6 bases and V 3 bases, and 14 bases lay outside the gene matches. CDR3 length: 17 amino acids. The CDR3 reads CASSQLLSGTGTDGYTF. The CDR3 nucleotides are TGTGCCAGCAGCCAGCTTTTGTCCGGGACAGGGACAGATGGCTACACCTTC.